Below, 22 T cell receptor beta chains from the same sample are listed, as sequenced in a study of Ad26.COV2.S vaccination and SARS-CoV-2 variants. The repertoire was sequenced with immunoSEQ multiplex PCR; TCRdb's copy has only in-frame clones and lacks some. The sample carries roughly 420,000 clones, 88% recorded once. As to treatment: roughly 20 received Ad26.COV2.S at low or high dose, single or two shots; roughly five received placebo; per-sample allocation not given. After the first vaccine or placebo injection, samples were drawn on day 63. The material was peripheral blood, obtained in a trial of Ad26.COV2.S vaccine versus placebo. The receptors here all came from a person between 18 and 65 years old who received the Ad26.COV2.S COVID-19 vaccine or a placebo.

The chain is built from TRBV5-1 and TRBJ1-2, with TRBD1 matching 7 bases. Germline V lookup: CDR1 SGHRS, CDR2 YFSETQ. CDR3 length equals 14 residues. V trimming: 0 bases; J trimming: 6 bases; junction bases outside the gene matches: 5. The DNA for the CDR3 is TGCGCCAGCAGCTTGGTCGTGCAGGGGGATGGCTACACCTTC. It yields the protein CASSLVVQGDGYTF.

The CDR3 loop is CASGQGDDYGYTF. The CDR3, as DNA: TGTGCCTCAGGACAGGGGGATGATTATGGCTACACCTTC. V and J are TRBV19 and TRBJ1-2; TRBD1 matches at 10 bases. V was pared by 11 bases and J by 5 bases, with 8 bases of the junction left unmatched. Germline CDR1 and CDR2: LNHDA and SQIVND (reference sequence). The CDR3 extends over 13 amino acids.

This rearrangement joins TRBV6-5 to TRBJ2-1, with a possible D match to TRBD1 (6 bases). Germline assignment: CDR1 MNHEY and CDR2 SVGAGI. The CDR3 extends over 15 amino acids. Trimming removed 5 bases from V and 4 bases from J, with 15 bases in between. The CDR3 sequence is CASSLDSEVYNEQFF. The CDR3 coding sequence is TGTGCCAGCAGTCTGGACAGCGAAGTTTACAATGAGCAGTTCTTC.

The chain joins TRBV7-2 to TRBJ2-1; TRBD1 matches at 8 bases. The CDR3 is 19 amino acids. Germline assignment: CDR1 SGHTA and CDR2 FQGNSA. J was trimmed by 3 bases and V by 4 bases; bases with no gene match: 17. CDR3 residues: CASSSPAGQEISGYNEQFF. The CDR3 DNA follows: TGTGCCAGCAGCTCCCCCGCGGGACAGGAAATTTCTGGCTACAATGAGCAGTTCTTC.

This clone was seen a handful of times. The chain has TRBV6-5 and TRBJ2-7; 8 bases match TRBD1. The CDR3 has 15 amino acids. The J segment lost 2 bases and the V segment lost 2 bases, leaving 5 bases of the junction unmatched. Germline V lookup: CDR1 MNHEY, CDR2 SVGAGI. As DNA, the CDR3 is TGTGCCAGCAGTTACCTGGGACAGGCGACCTACGAGCAGTACTTC. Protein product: CASSYLGQATYEQYF.

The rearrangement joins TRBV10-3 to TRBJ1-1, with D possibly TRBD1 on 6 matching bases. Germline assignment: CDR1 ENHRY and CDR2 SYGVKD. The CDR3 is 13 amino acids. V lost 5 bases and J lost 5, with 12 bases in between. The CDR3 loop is CAISLTGNTEAFF. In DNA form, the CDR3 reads TGTGCCATCAGTCTAACAGGGAATACTGAAGCTTTCTTT.

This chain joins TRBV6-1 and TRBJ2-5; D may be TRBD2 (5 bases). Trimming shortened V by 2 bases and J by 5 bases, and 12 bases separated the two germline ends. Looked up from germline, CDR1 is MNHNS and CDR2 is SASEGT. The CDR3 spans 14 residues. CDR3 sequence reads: CASSERRELETQYF. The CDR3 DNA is TGTGCCAGCAGTGAACGAAGGGAGCTCGAGACCCAGTACTTC.

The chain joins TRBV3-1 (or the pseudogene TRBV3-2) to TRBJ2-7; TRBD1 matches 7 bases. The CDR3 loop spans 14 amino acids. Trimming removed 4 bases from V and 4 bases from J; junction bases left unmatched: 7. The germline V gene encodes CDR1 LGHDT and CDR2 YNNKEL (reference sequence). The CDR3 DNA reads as TGTGCCAGCAGCCCCTGGACAGGCTTATACGAGCAGTACTTC. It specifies CASSPWTGLYEQYF.

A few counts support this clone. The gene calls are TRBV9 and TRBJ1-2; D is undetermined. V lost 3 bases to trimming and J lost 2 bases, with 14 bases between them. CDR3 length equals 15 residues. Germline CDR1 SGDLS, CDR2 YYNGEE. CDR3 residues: CASSESGGPNYGYTF. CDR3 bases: TGTGCCAGCAGCGAGTCGGGCGGCCCGAACTATGGCTACACCTTC.

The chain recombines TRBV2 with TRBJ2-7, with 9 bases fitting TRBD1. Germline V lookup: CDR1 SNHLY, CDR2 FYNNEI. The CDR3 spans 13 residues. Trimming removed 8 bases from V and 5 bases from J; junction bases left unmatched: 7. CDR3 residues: CASAGTGNDEQYF. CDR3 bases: TGTGCCAGCGCCGGGACAGGGAACGACGAGCAGTACTTC.

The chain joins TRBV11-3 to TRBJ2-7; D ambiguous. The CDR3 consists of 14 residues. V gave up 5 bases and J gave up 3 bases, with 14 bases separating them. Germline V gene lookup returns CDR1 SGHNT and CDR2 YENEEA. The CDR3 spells CASSASGLHYEQYF. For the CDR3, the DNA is TGTGCCAGCAGCGCATCCGGGCTACACTACGAGCAGTACTTC.

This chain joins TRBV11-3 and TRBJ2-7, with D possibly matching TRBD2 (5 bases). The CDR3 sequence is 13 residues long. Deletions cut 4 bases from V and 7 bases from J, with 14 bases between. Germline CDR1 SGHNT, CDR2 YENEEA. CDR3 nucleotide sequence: TGTGCCAGCAGCTCCCTTAAAACGGGGGAGCAGTACTTC. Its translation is CASSSLKTGEQYF. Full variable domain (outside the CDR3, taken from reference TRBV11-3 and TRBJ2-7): EAGVVQSPRYKIIEKKQPVAFWCNPISGHNTLYWYLQNLGQGPELLIRYENEEAVDDSQLPKDRFSAERLKGVDSTLKIQPAELGDSAVYLCASSSLKTGEQYFGPGTRLTVT.

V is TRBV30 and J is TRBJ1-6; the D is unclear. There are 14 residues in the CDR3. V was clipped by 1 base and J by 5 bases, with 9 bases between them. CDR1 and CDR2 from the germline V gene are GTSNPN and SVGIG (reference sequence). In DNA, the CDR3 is TGTGCCTGGAGTGACCAATTCCATAATTCACCCCTCCACTTT. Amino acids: CAWSDQFHNSPLHF. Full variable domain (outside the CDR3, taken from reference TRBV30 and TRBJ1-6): SQTIHQWPATLVQPVGSPLSLECTVEGTSNPNLYWYRQAAGRGLQLLFYSVGIGQISSEVPQNLSASRPQDRQFILSSKKLLLSDSGFYLCAWSDQFHNSPLHFGNGTRLTVT.

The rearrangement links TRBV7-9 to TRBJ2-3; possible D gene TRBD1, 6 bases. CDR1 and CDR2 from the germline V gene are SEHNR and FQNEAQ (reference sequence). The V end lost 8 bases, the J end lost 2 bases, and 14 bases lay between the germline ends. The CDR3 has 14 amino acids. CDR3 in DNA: TGTGCCAGCTCCCGGGACACCCACACAGATACGCAGTATTTT. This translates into CASSRDTHTDTQYF.

The CDR3 DNA follows: TGTGCCAGCAGCTTGGAAGCCGGGAGAGCCTACGAGCAGTACTTC. Translation gives CASSLEAGRAYEQYF. The rearrangement links TRBV5-4 to TRBJ2-7; TRBD2 might be the D (6 bases). Trimming took off 0 bases at V and 2 bases at J, with 12 bases between the two ends. This CDR3 is 15 amino acids long. CDR1 is SGHNT, CDR2 YYREEE, per germline (reference sequence). Complete variable domain (other parts from reference TRBV5-4 and TRBJ2-7): ETGVTQSPTHLIKTRGQQVTLRCSSQSGHNTVSWYQQALGQGPQFIFQYYREEENGRGNFPPRFSGLQFPNYSSELNVNALELDDSALYLCASSLEAGRAYEQYFGPGTRLTVT.

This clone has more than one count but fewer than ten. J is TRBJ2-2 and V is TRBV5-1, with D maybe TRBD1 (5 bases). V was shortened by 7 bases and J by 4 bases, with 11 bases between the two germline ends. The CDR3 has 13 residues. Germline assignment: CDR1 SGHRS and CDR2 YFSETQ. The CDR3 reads CASQARATGELFF. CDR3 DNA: TGCGCCAGCCAAGCCAGGGCCACCGGGGAGCTGTTTTTT. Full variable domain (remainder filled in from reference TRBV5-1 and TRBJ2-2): KAGVTQTPRYLIKTRGQQVTLSCSPISGHRSVSWYQQTPGQGLQFLFEYFSETQRNKGNFPGRFSGRQFSNSRSEMNVSTLELGDSALYLCASQARATGELFFGEGSRLTVL.

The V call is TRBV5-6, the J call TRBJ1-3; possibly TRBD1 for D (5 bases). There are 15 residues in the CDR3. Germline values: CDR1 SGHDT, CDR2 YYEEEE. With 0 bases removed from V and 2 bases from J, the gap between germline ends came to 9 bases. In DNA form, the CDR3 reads TGTGCCAGCAGCTTGGAGGGGTCGGCTGGAAACACCATATATTTT. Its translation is CASSLEGSAGNTIYF.

CDR3 bases: TGTGCCAGCAGCCAGGACAGGGGTTGGGGCTACGAGCAGTACTTC. Protein product: CASSQDRGWGYEQYF. V gene TRBV5-5 combines with J gene TRBJ2-7; 9 bases line up with TRBD1. This CDR3 contains 15 residues. Germline CDR1 reads SGHKS; CDR2 reads YYEKEE (reference sequence). The V gene end was trimmed by 4 bases and the J gene end by 3 bases; junction bases not matched to a gene: 8.

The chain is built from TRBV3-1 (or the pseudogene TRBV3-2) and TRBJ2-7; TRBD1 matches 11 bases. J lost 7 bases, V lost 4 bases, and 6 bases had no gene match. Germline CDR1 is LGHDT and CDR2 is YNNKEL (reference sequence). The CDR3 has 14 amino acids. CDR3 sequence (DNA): TGTGCCAGCAGCCCCGGACAGGGGGCGGGAGAGCAGTACTTC. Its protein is CASSPGQGAGEQYF.

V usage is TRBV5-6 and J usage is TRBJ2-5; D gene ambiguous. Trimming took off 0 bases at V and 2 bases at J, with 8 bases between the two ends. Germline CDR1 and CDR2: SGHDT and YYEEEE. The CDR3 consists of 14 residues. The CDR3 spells CASSLVALQETQYF. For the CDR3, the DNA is TGTGCCAGCAGCTTGGTGGCACTTCAAGAGACCCAGTACTTC.

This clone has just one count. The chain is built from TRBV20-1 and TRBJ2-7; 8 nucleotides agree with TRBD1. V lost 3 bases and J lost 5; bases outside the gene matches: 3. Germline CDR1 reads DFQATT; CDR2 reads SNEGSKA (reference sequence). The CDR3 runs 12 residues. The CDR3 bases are TGCAGTGCTAGTTCAGGGGGCGACGAGCAGTACTTC. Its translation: CSASSGGDEQYF.

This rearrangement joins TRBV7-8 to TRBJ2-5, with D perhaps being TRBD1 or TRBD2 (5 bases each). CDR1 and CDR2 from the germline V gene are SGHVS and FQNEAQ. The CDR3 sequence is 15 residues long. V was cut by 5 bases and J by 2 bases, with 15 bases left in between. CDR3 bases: TGTGCCAGCAGCCTCATTAATGGGGGTCAAGAGACCCAGTACTTC. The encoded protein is CASSLINGGQETQYF.